The rows below give T cell receptor beta chains drawn from one sample of a study of blood T cell repertoires in COVID-19. Repertoires were generated with immunoSEQ multiplex PCR, while TCRdb's copy carries only in-frame clones and drops some. Counted here are a few hundred thousand clones, 85% to 90% occurring once; the ten biggest clones make up about 16%. Sequencing was carried out using PBMCs or T cells enriched from blood (not recorded which). The source is a man aged 25 to 40 who had been exposed to COVID-19. CDR3s include the opening cysteine and the closing phenylalanine or tryptophan. A D gene is named only where the DNA matches it firmly. Only part of the rows carry a size: once, few, many, or a class if the clone is expanded.

J	D	V	size	CDR3	DNA
TRBJ2-4	-	TRBV2	few	CASKAGDKNIQYF	TGTGCCAGCAAGGCAGGGGACAAAAACATTCAGTACTTC
TRBJ1-4	-	TRBV7-2	-	CASSLRVNEKLFF	TGTGCCAGCAGCTTACGGGTTAATGAAAAACTGTTTTTT
TRBJ1-6	-	TRBV4-2	once	CASSQEPGKISPLHF	TGTGCCAGCAGCCAAGAACCAGGGAAGATTTCACCCCTCCACTTT
TRBJ1-5	TRBD1	TRBV18	-	CASSEDRGLETQPQHF	TGTGCCAGCTCAGAAGACAGGGGGCTCGAGACTCAGCCCCAGCATTTT
TRBJ2-5	-	TRBV19	-	CASSIPGGPQETQYF	TGTGCCAGTAGTATTCCCGGGGGTCCCCAAGAGACCCAGTACTTC
TRBJ2-5	TRBD2	TRBV7-8	-	CASSLGLAGGKETQYF	TGTGCCAGCAGCTTGGGACTAGCGGGGGGGAAAGAGACCCAGTACTTC
TRBJ1-1	-	TRBV5-1	-	CASSLDPTPNTEAFF	TGCGCCAGCAGCTTGGATCCCACTCCGAACACTGAAGCTTTCTTT
TRBJ1-2	TRBD1	TRBV6-6	-	CASLPGQGISEYGYTF	TGTGCCAGCCTGCCGGGACAGGGAATATCGGAGTATGGCTACACCTTC
TRBJ1-6	-	TRBV27	-	CASSIRFRGTSPLHF	TGTGCCAGCAGTATAAGATTCAGGGGAACCTCACCCCTCCACTTT
TRBJ2-7	-	TRBV2	-	CASNRRGGYEQYF	TGTGCCAGCAATCGGAGGGGAGGCTACGAGCAGTACTTC
TRBJ1-5	TRBD1	TRBV7-9	-	CASSWTGNQPQHF	TGTGCCAGCAGCTGGACAGGGAATCAGCCCCAGCATTTT
TRBJ1-1	-	TRBV12-3/TRBV12-4	-	CASSLSENTEAFF	TGTGCCAGCAGTTTATCAGAGAACACTGAAGCTTTCTTT
TRBJ2-1	-	TRBV4-1	-	CASSHPQAREQFF	TGCGCCAGCAGCCACCCGCAGGCTCGGGAGCAGTTCTTC
TRBJ2-2	-	TRBV6-5	-	CASSYSRGFSGELFF	TGTGCCAGCAGTTACTCCAGAGGGTTTTCCGGGGAGCTGTTTTTT
TRBJ2-1	TRBD1	TRBV4-3	-	CASSQSTGGENEQFF	TGCGCCAGCAGCCAATCTACAGGGGGCGAGAATGAGCAGTTCTTC
TRBJ1-1	TRBD1	TRBV5-1	-	CASSFSTGRAEAFF	TGCGCCAGCAGCTTCTCGACAGGGCGGGCTGAAGCTTTCTTT
TRBJ2-3	TRBD2	TRBV3-1/TRBV3-2	-	CASSQVTLAGGTDTQYF	TGTGCCAGCAGCCAAGTCACGCTAGCGGGGGGTACAGATACGCAGTATTTT
TRBJ2-1	TRBD1	TRBV24-1	-	CATRTHGQGTVGNEQFF	TGTGCCACCAGGACGCACGGACAGGGGACCGTCGGCAATGAGCAGTTCTTC
TRBJ2-2	TRBD1	TRBV3-1/TRBV3-2	-	CASSRDRNTNTGELFF	TGTGCCAGCAGCCGGGACAGGAATACGAACACCGGGGAGCTGTTTTTT
TRBJ1-2	-	TRBV5-1	few	CASSLALGASTGGGYTF	TGCGCCAGCAGCTTGGCCCTCGGGGCCTCCACGGGAGGTGGCTACACCTTC
TRBJ2-5	TRBD2	TRBV2	-	CASSTGGGDETQYF	TGTGCCAGCAGTACCGGCGGGGGGGATGAGACCCAGTACTTC
TRBJ2-7	TRBD1	TRBV11-2	-	CASSRAGGSYEQYF	TGTGCCAGCAGCCGAGCAGGGGGATCCTACGAGCAGTACTTC
TRBJ2-1	-	TRBV18	-	CASSPLPLTYNEQFF	TGTGCCAGCTCACCTCTACCCTTAACCTACAATGAGCAGTTCTTC
TRBJ1-2	-	TRBV27	-	CASNSGVGYYGYTF	TGTGCCAGCAACTCCGGGGTTGGATACTATGGCTACACCTTC
TRBJ1-4	-	TRBV7-2	-	CASSLDFQASNEKLFF	TGTGCCAGCAGCTTAGATTTCCAGGCATCTAATGAAAAACTGTTTTTT
TRBJ1-5	TRBD1	TRBV19	-	CASAGTGDQPQHF	TGTGCCAGTGCCGGGACAGGGGACCAGCCCCAGCATTTT
TRBJ1-1	TRBD1	TRBV6-5	-	CASSSTGGVTEAFF	TGTGCCAGCAGTTCGACAGGGGGAGTCACTGAAGCTTTCTTT
TRBJ2-5	-	TRBV5-4	-	CASSLGPARGETQYF	TGTGCCAGCAGCTTGGGGCCAGCCAGGGGAGAGACCCAGTACTTC
TRBJ2-7	TRBD1	TRBV29-1	-	CSVEGTGDEQYF	TGCAGCGTTGAAGGGACAGGGGACGAGCAGTACTTC
TRBJ1-3	TRBD1	TRBV7-9	-	CASSPGDRLPGNTIYF	TGTGCCAGCAGCCCTGGGGACAGGCTTCCTGGAAACACCATATATTTT
TRBJ1-2	-	TRBV28	few	CASSWRGYGYTF	TGTGCCAGCAGTTGGCGGGGCTATGGCTACACCTTC
TRBJ1-3	-	TRBV3-1/TRBV3-2	once	CASSQHSSSGNTIYF	TGTGCCAGCAGCCAACACAGCAGCTCTGGAAACACCATATATTTT
TRBJ2-7	-	TRBV19	-	CASTPEVWSYEQYF	TGTGCCAGTACCCCCGAGGTATGGTCCTACGAGCAGTACTTC
TRBJ2-3	TRBD2	TRBV6-2/TRBV6-3	-	CASSHASGRYTDTQYF	TGTGCCAGCAGCCACGCTAGCGGGAGATACACAGATACGCAGTATTTT
TRBJ2-1	-	TRBV9	-	CASSVVGGPRNEQFF	TGTGCCAGCAGCGTAGTCGGGGGGCCGAGGAATGAGCAGTTCTTC
TRBJ2-5	TRBD2	TRBV29-1	-	CSVRLAGGVKTQYF	TGCAGCGTAAGACTAGCGGGGGGGGTCAAGACCCAGTACTTC
TRBJ2-7	TRBD2	TRBV4-1	-	CASSQAWAGGYEQYF	TGCGCCAGCAGCCAGGCCTGGGCGGGGGGTTACGAGCAGTACTTC
TRBJ2-3	-	TRBV4-2	-	CASSQERAGAFDDTQYF	TGTGCCAGCAGCCAAGAGAGGGCGGGGGCTTTTGACGATACGCAGTATTTT
TRBJ2-1	-	TRBV4-3	-	CASSQDFIGVAEQFF	TGCGCCAGCAGCCAAGATTTTATAGGGGTTGCTGAGCAGTTCTTC
TRBJ1-2	TRBD1	TRBV5-1	-	CASSSGQGDGYTF	TGCGCCAGCAGCTCCGGACAGGGGGATGGCTACACCTTC
TRBJ2-4	TRBD2	TRBV5-1	-	CASSRPGRGAKNIQYF	TGCGCCAGCAGCCGACCTGGGCGGGGGGCCAAAAACATTCAGTACTTC
TRBJ1-4	TRBD1	TRBV5-4	-	CASSLNPGTDYEKLFF	TGTGCCAGCAGCTTGAACCCCGGGACAGACTATGAAAAACTGTTTTTT
TRBJ1-4	-	TRBV11-2	-	CASSSRTTNEKLFF	TGTGCCAGCAGCTCCAGGACAACTAATGAAAAACTGTTTTTT
TRBJ2-3	TRBD1	TRBV29-1	-	CSVDPSGQGTDTQYF	TGCAGCGTTGATCCCTCGGGACAGGGCACAGATACGCAGTATTTT
TRBJ1-5	-	TRBV6-2/TRBV6-3	-	CASSSPGKTQPQHF	TGTGCCAGCAGCTCGCCAGGGAAAACACAGCCCCAGCATTTT
TRBJ2-3	TRBD1	TRBV6-5	-	CASGRQGAGDTQYF	TGTGCCAGCGGGAGACAGGGGGCAGGAGATACGCAGTATTTT
TRBJ1-2	-	TRBV7-9	-	CASSFPDSGAGYTF	TGTGCCAGCAGCTTTCCGGATTCGGGTGCTGGCTACACCTTC
TRBJ2-2	TRBD1	TRBV5-1	-	CASSLGDSHTGELFF	TGCGCCAGCAGCTTGGGGGACAGCCACACCGGGGAGCTGTTTTTT
TRBJ2-1	-	TRBV6-5	-	CASSYSTPNEQFF	TGTGCCAGCAGTTACTCGACACCCAATGAGCAGTTCTTC
TRBJ2-2	-	TRBV19	-	CASTTPKGLNTGELFF	TGTGCCAGTACCACACCAAAGGGACTGAACACCGGGGAGCTGTTTTTT
TRBJ2-1	TRBD1	TRBV7-8	-	CASSPGTGPYNEQFF	TGTGCCAGCAGCCCCGGGACAGGCCCATACAATGAGCAGTTCTTC
TRBJ1-2	-	TRBV11-2	-	CASSLSGGAIYGYTF	TGTGCCAGCAGCTTAAGCGGGGGCGCGATCTATGGCTACACCTTC
TRBJ2-1	TRBD1	TRBV27	-	CASRDRGIYEQFF	TGTGCCAGCAGGGACAGGGGGATTTATGAGCAGTTCTTC
TRBJ2-4	-	TRBV19	-	CASSIDRGIQYF	TGTGCCAGTAGTATAGATCGGGGCATTCAGTACTTC
TRBJ2-7	-	TRBV11-2	-	CASSLAAGSSYEQYF	TGTGCCAGCAGCTTAGCGGCGGGAAGCTCCTACGAGCAGTACTTC
TRBJ2-7	TRBD1	TRBV5-1	many	CASSSGTGWGYEQYF	TGCGCCAGCAGCTCGGGGACAGGGTGGGGGTACGAGCAGTACTTC
TRBJ2-5	TRBD1	TRBV6-1	-	CASSEWDRSRETQYF	TGTGCCAGCAGTGAGTGGGACAGGTCTCGAGAGACCCAGTACTTC